These 19 T cell receptor beta chains originate from one sample sequenced in a study of CD8+ T cells in alopecia areata. Following extraction, RNA underwent reverse transcription to cDNA, which served as the sequencing template. Generated by immunoSEQ multiplex PCR, the TCRdb table keeps only in-frame clones and is missing some. In the table there are 100,000 to 150,000 clones, 49% of which are singletons. Sequences were derived from CD8+ T cells sorted from blood, sampled at week 0. These receptor sequences come from a human donor with alopecia areata.

The J gene is TRBJ1-2, the V gene TRBV4-3; D uncertain. Trimming cost V 4 bases and J 7 bases, with 19 bases left between them. Germline CDR1 LGHNA, CDR2 YSLEER. The CDR3 is 15 amino acids. The CDR3 loop reads CASSRDSRGSGGYTF. The CDR3 nucleotides read TGCGCCAGCAGCCGAGATTCCCGCGGGTCCGGTGGCTACACCTTC.

This clone was observed a handful of times. The CDR3 bases are TGTGCCAGCAGCCTCGACAGGGGAGAGACCCAGTACTTC. It is translated as CASSLDRGETQYF. This chain links TRBV5-4 with TRBJ2-5, with 8 bases matching TRBD1. Looked up from germline, CDR1 is SGHNT and CDR2 is YYREEE (reference sequence). The CDR3 length is 13 residues. J gave up 4 bases and V 4 bases, and 3 bases lay outside the gene matches. Full variable domain (remainder filled in from reference TRBV5-4 and TRBJ2-5): ETGVTQSPTHLIKTRGQQVTLRCSSQSGHNTVSWYQQALGQGPQFIFQYYREEENGRGNFPPRFSGLQFPNYSSELNVNALELDDSALYLCASSLDRGETQYFGPGTRLLVL.

The chain links TRBV9 to TRBJ1-2; TRBD1 matches 7 bases. The ends lost 4 bases at V and 4 bases at J; junction bases unmatched: 4. CDR1 is SGDLS and CDR2 is YYNGEE in the germline V gene. This CDR3 region has 13 residues. In DNA form, the CDR3 reads TGTGCCAGCAGCTTCCAGGGGGGCTATGGCTACACCTTC. Translated: CASSFQGGYGYTF. Full variable domain (missing parts from reference TRBV9 and TRBJ1-2): DSGVTQTPKHLITATGQRVTLRCSPRSGDLSVYWYQQSLDQGLQFLIQYYNGEERAKGNILERFSAQQFPDLHSELNLSSLELGDSALYFCASSFQGGYGYTFGSGTRLTVV.

J is TRBJ2-7 and V is TRBV5-6; weak D call: TRBD1 (5 bases). V dropped 2 bases and J dropped 6 bases, with 12 bases sitting between them. The CDR3 sequence is 13 residues long. The germline CDR1 and CDR2 sequences are SGHDT and YYEEEE. CDR3 amino acids: CASSLGAVSEQYF. CDR3 DNA: TGTGCCAGCAGCTTAGGGGCAGTCAGCGAGCAGTACTTC. The full variable domain, in which reference TRBV5-6 and TRBJ2-7 provide the parts outside the CDR3, is DAGVTQSPTHLIKTRGQQVTLRCSPKSGHDTVSWYQQALGQGPQFIFQYYEEEERQRGNFPDRFSGHQFPNYSSELNVNALLLGDSALYLCASSLGAVSEQYFGPGTRLTVT.

The CDR3 reads CASSRLVEYNEQFF. The CDR3 region has the DNA TGTGCCAGCAGCCGCCTAGTAGAGTACAATGAGCAGTTCTTC. This chain links TRBV13 with TRBJ2-1; D remains ambiguous. Germline assignment: CDR1 PRHDT and CDR2 FYEKMQ (reference sequence). The CDR3 extends over 14 amino acids. Trimming cost V 5 bases and J 4 bases, with 12 bases left between them.

The gene calls are TRBV30 and TRBJ1-2; 11 bases fit TRBD1. CDR1 is GTSNPN and CDR2 is SVGIG in the germline V gene (reference sequence). There are 15 residues in the CDR3. Germline trimming cut 4 bases from V and 8 bases from J; bases unmatched to any gene: 12. CDR3: CAWTPYGQGAGGYTF. Here the CDR3 DNA reads TGTGCCTGGACACCTTACGGACAGGGGGCGGGCGGCTACACCTTC.

Only a few counts were recorded for this clone. The rearrangement uses TRBV6-6 and TRBJ2-5; 12 bases fit TRBD2. The germline V gene encodes CDR1 MNHNY and CDR2 SVGAGI (reference sequence). V shed 2 bases and J 3 bases; nucleotides not matched to a gene: 4. The CDR3 contains 16 residues. This CDR3 reads CASSYPSSGGEETQYF. CDR3 sequence (DNA): TGTGCCAGCAGTTACCCCTCTAGCGGGGGGGAAGAGACCCAGTACTTC.

The chain has TRBV4-3 and TRBJ2-1; D is ambiguous. Germline V gene data show CDR1 as LGHNA and CDR2 as YSLEER. V was cut by 0 bases and J by 3 bases, with 12 bases left in between. This CDR3 is built from 16 residues. The CDR3 protein is CASSQDLSLDYNEQFF. The CDR3 DNA reads as TGCGCCAGCAGCCAAGACCTATCCTTGGACTACAATGAGCAGTTCTTC.

The chain is built from TRBV15 and TRBJ2-7, with 8 bases identical to TRBD2. The CDR3 is made up of 15 amino acids. Germline values: CDR1 LNHNV, CDR2 YYDKDF (reference sequence). The trim removed 3 bases at V and 1 base at J, leaving 5 bases unmatched. The DNA for the CDR3 is TGTGCCACCAGCAGGCCCAGCGGGAGTTCCTACGAGCAGTACTTC. Amino acid sequence: CATSRPSGSSYEQYF.

This clone came up a few times. The rearrangement joins TRBV6-4 to TRBJ2-1; tentative D call: TRBD2 (5 bases). Germline V gene sequence: CDR1 MRHNA, CDR2 SNTAGT. The ends were cut back, 0 bases at V and 9 bases at J, with 12 bases in the middle. This CDR3 is built from 14 residues. The CDR3 loop reads CASSDSLSAGEQFF. In nucleotides, the CDR3 is TGTGCCAGCAGTGACTCCTTAAGCGCGGGTGAGCAGTTCTTC.

V usage is TRBV27 and J usage is TRBJ2-6, with D perhaps TRBD1 or TRBD2 (5 bases each). V was pared by 5 bases and J by 0 bases, with 8 bases between. The CDR3 spans 15 residues. In germline, CDR1 is MNHEY, CDR2 SMNVEV (reference sequence). The CDR3 nucleotides read TGTGCCAGCAGTCCCGGGACCTCTGGGGCCAACGTCCTGACTTTC. Amino acids: CASSPGTSGANVLTF.

This clone was seen a handful of times. The chain uses TRBV29-1 and TRBJ2-6; unclear D gene. This CDR3 comprises 16 residues. Germline loops: CDR1 SQVTM, CDR2 ANQGSEA. The V gene lost 2 bases and the J gene lost 0 bases, with 11 bases spanning the gap. In nucleotides, the CDR3 is TGCAGCGTTGAACCCTTAAAGGGCTCTGGGGCCAACGTCCTGACTTTC. Translation gives CSVEPLKGSGANVLTF. The variable domain in full, completed from reference TRBV29-1 and TRBJ2-6, reads SAVISQKPSRDICQRGTSLTIQCQVDSQVTMMFWYRQQPGQSLTLIATANQGSEATYESGFVIDKFPISRPNLTFSTLTVSNMSPEDSSIYLCSVEPLKGSGANVLTFGAGSRLTVL.

This clone was found a few times. The sample carries other DNA sequences with the same CDR3. The chain links TRBV4-3 to TRBJ2-3; TRBD2 matches at 8 bases. The germline gives CDR1 LGHNA, CDR2 YSLEER. CDR3 size: 15 residues. Trimming cost V 0 bases and J 4 bases; bases outside gene matches: 3. CDR3 sequence reads: CASSQDRGGADTQYF. The CDR3 DNA follows: TGCGCCAGCAGCCAAGATCGGGGGGGCGCAGATACGCAGTATTTT.

This sequence joins TRBV9 and TRBJ1-1; weak D call: TRBD1 (6 bases). The CDR3 has 11 amino acids. Germline values: CDR1 SGDLS, CDR2 YYNGEE. Trimming pared 3 bases from V and 8 bases from J, leaving 8 bases between. The CDR3 is CASSAGTEAFF. In DNA form, the CDR3 reads TGTGCCAGCAGCGCCGGGACAGAAGCTTTCTTT.

The chain employs TRBV27 and TRBJ2-1; 8 bases agree with TRBD1. This CDR3 has 14 amino acids. The V and J ends lost 8 bases and 1 base, in that order; junction bases with no gene match: 4. The germline CDR1 and CDR2 sequences are MNHEY and SMNVEV (reference sequence). CDR3: CASQTGGSYNEQFF. CDR3 coding DNA: TGTGCCAGCCAAACAGGGGGTTCCTACAATGAGCAGTTCTTC.

The chain employs TRBV30 and TRBJ2-7, with D tentatively TRBD1 (6 bases). The CDR3 loop spans 13 amino acids. V lost 3 bases to trimming and J lost 2 bases, with 11 bases between them. From germline, CDR1 is GTSNPN and CDR2 SVGIG (reference sequence). The CDR3 spells CAWSRDKTYEQYF. Here the CDR3 DNA reads TGTGCCTGGAGCCGGGACAAAACCTACGAGCAGTACTTC.

This sequence joins TRBV12-5 and TRBJ2-1; weak D call: TRBD1 (6 bases). V was cut by 1 base and J by 7 bases, with 11 bases left in between. Germline CDR1 and CDR2: LGHNT and FRNRAP. The CDR3 contains 14 residues. The CDR3 sequence: CASGLEFRGNEQFF. The CDR3 DNA sequence: TGTGCTAGTGGTTTGGAATTCAGGGGTAATGAGCAGTTCTTC.

This clone has a handful of counts. This chain joins TRBV9 and TRBJ2-5, with TRBD1 as a possible D gene (6 bases). The CDR3 is 17 amino acids. From germline, CDR1 is SGDLS and CDR2 YYNGEE. Trimming shortened V by 0 bases and J by 4 bases, and 19 bases separated the two germline ends. The CDR3 protein is CASSVGFSQGRRETQYF. The CDR3 nucleotides read TGTGCCAGCAGCGTAGGCTTCTCTCAGGGGCGACGAGAGACCCAGTACTTC.

The chain has TRBV13 and TRBJ2-7; D remains ambiguous. CDR1 and CDR2 (germline): PRHDT, FYEKMQ (reference sequence). V was cut by 5 bases and J by 3 bases, with 14 bases left in between. The CDR3 length is 14 residues. CDR3 sequence: CASSPGRILYEQYF. The CDR3 nucleotides are TGTGCCAGCAGCCCCGGACGGATTCTCTACGAGCAGTACTTC.